The 18 T cell receptor beta chains in this list originate from one sample, sequenced in a study of T cell responses to AZD1222 COVID-19 vaccine. Profiling relied on immunoSEQ multiplex PCR, and the TCRdb table lists in-frame clones only, not all of them. The sample contains about 180,000 clones, around 93% of which appear only once. The sample in question was peripheral blood, obtained 28 days after the second dose of the MenACWY control vaccine. The receptors stem from an adult who received the MenACWY meningococcal vaccine as a control.

This chain connects TRBV3-1 (or the pseudogene TRBV3-2) to TRBJ2-7; D is unclear. Germline V CDR1 and CDR2: LGHDT, YNNKEL (reference sequence). The CDR3 extends over 12 amino acids. V was shortened by 4 bases and J by 9 bases, with 13 bases between the two germline ends. CDR3 protein: CASSRPNGRQYF. CDR3 DNA: TGTGCCAGCAGCCGCCCCAACGGACGGCAGTACTTC.

The chain recombines TRBV6-5 with TRBJ1-2; D might be TRBD1 (5 bases). The CDR3 is 15 residues long. The V and J ends lost 6 bases and 4 bases respectively, with 18 bases between them. Germline CDR1 reads MNHEY; CDR2 reads SVGAGI. The chain's CDR3 is CASSWDSRLVYGYTF. CDR3 DNA sequence: TGTGCCAGCAGCTGGGACTCGAGACTCGTCTATGGCTACACCTTC.

The V call is TRBV6-5, the J call TRBJ1-5; a weak D match, TRBD1 (5 bases). This CDR3 region has 14 residues. V was shortened by 3 bases and J by 7 bases, with 13 bases between the two germline ends. CDR1 is MNHEY and CDR2 is SVGAGI in the germline V gene. The chain's CDR3 is CASSYGGAGQPQHF. CDR3 DNA sequence: TGTGCCAGCAGTTATGGAGGGGCAGGACAGCCCCAGCATTTT.

The gene calls are TRBV4-3 and TRBJ1-5; 8 positions agree with TRBD1. The germline V gene has CDR1 LGHNA and CDR2 YSLEER. V was clipped by 1 base and J by 4 bases; unmatched bases: 6. CDR3 length equals 16 residues. The CDR3 sequence is CASSQGRTGFNQPQHF. The CDR3 region has the DNA TGCGCCAGCAGCCAAGGGCGGACAGGGTTTAATCAGCCCCAGCATTTT.

This clone appeared a few times. V and J are TRBV10-1 and TRBJ1-1; possible D gene TRBD1, 5 bases. Germline assignment: CDR1 WNHNN and CDR2 SYGVQD (reference sequence). The CDR3 runs to 15 residues. V gave up 6 bases and J gave up 1 base, with 15 bases separating them. CDR3 nucleotides: TGCGCCAGCAGCATTCGCAGACAGCCGAACACTGAAGCTTTCTTT. Its translation: CASSIRRQPNTEAFF.

This chain links TRBV9 with TRBJ1-1; D gene uncertain. The ends were cut back, 2 bases at V and 1 base at J, with 6 bases in the middle. CDR1 is SGDLS, CDR2 YYNGEE, per germline. CDR3 length: 13 residues. CDR3 nucleotides: TGTGCCAGCAGCGTTCAGGCGAACACTGAAGCTTTCTTT. Protein: CASSVQANTEAFF. Full variable domain (outside the CDR3, taken from reference TRBV9 and TRBJ1-1): DSGVTQTPKHLITATGQRVTLRCSPRSGDLSVYWYQQSLDQGLQFLIQYYNGEERAKGNILERFSAQQFPDLHSELNLSSLELGDSALYFCASSVQANTEAFFGQGTRLTVV.

This rearrangement joins TRBV19 to TRBJ1-2; D remains unclear. This CDR3 has 13 residues. CDR1 and CDR2 (germline): LNHDA, SQIVND (reference sequence). V was pared by 5 bases and J by 4 bases, with 11 bases between. CDR3 amino acids: CASSPRPRYGYTF. As DNA, the CDR3 is TGTGCCAGTAGTCCCCGACCCCGCTATGGCTACACCTTC.

V gene TRBV6-1 combines with J gene TRBJ1-2; D is perhaps TRBD1 (5 bases). CDR3 size: 16 residues. Trimming stripped 3 bases from V and 0 bases from J, with 14 bases between. The germline gives CDR1 MNHNS, CDR2 SASEGT. Written as DNA, the CDR3 is TGTGCCAGCAGTGAGGGAACAGGAGGGTCTAACTATGGCTACACCTTC. This sequence encodes CASSEGTGGSNYGYTF.

The chain combines TRBV6-1 with TRBJ2-6; D gene ambiguous. V was clipped by 7 bases and J by 4 bases, with 8 bases between them. Germline loops: CDR1 MNHNS, CDR2 SASEGT. The CDR3 is 13 amino acids. CDR3 residues: CASTEPGANVLTF. The CDR3 DNA follows: TGTGCCAGCACGGAGCCGGGGGCCAACGTCCTGACTTTC.

The chain employs TRBV5-6 and TRBJ1-2; D remains ambiguous. Germline CDR1 SGHDT, CDR2 YYEEEE. This CDR3 has 13 amino acids. With 4 bases removed from V and 7 bases from J, the gap between germline ends came to 14 bases. The CDR3 here is CASSPRFRGGYTF. DNA for the CDR3: TGTGCCAGCAGCCCGAGGTTCAGAGGTGGCTACACCTTC.

The CDR3 sequence is CASSPPGLAGKGELFF. The CDR3 region has the DNA TGTGCCAGCAGCCCCCCGGGACTAGCGGGGAAGGGGGAGCTGTTTTTT. The rearrangement joins TRBV9 to TRBJ2-2, with 13 bases identical to TRBD2. The germline V gene has CDR1 SGDLS and CDR2 YYNGEE. J gave up 8 bases and V 4 bases, and 8 bases lay outside the gene matches. The CDR3 contains 16 residues.

In its sample, this clone was seen once. The chain carries TRBV18 and TRBJ1-6; the D gene is possibly TRBD1 (5 bases). CDR3 length: 14 amino acids. Trimming cost V 6 bases and J 9 bases, with 15 bases left between them. CDR1 is KGHSH, CDR2 LQKENI, per germline. DNA of the CDR3: TGTGCCAGCTCCGGGACGTCTTATTCTTCACCCCTCCACTTT. Amino acid sequence: CASSGTSYSSPLHF.

The J gene is TRBJ1-5, the V gene TRBV4-1; tentative D call: TRBD1 (5 bases). Germline V gene lookup returns CDR1 MGHRA and CDR2 YSYEKL. The V end lost 3 bases, the J end lost 2 bases, and 14 bases lay between the germline ends. The CDR3 runs 16 residues. CDR3 bases: TGCGCCAGCAGCCAGTCTATAGGAGGGGGCAATCAGCCCCAGCATTTT. This gives the protein CASSQSIGGGNQPQHF.

The CDR3: CASSGGLTLNYGYTF. CDR3 nucleotide sequence: TGTGCCAGCTCTGGGGGGCTCACATTGAACTATGGCTACACCTTC. The genes are TRBV18 and TRBJ1-2, with D maybe TRBD1 (6 bases). V lost 6 bases to trimming and J lost 2 bases, with 16 bases between them. This CDR3 has 15 amino acids. CDR1 and CDR2 (germline): KGHSH, LQKENI.

CDR3 sequence: CASSADRKNYGYTF. The CDR3 nucleotides are TGTGCCAGCAGCGCGGACAGGAAAAACTATGGCTACACCTTC. This sequence joins TRBV6-5 and TRBJ1-2; 7 nucleotides align to TRBD1. The junction had 6 bases not matched to a gene; V was cut back by 6 bases and J by 2 bases. The germline V gene has CDR1 MNHEY and CDR2 SVGAGI. The CDR3 sequence is 14 residues long.

This clone was counted once. The chain joins TRBV6-5 to TRBJ1-4; D perhaps matches TRBD1 (5 bases). V lost 6 bases and J lost 6, with 11 bases in between. Germline CDR1 reads MNHEY; CDR2 reads SVGAGI. The CDR3 is 13 amino acids. In nucleotides, the CDR3 is TGTGCCAGCAGAAGAGCGGGGGATGAAAAACTGTTTTTT. Residues: CASRRAGDEKLFF.

This clone was seen only once. CDR3 residues: CASSAMGDHNEQFF. DNA of the CDR3: TGCGCCAGCAGCGCAATGGGAGATCACAATGAGCAGTTCTTC. The chain carries TRBV5-1 and TRBJ2-1; weak D call: TRBD2 (5 bases). Germline V gives CDR1 SGHRS, CDR2 YFSETQ. The CDR3 extends over 14 amino acids. The V gene lost 4 bases and the J gene lost 5 bases, with 13 bases spanning the gap.

The rearrangement uses TRBV4-2 and TRBJ1-2, with a tentative D call TRBD1 (6 bases). The ends were cut back, 2 bases at V and 4 bases at J, with 11 bases in the middle. There are 14 residues in the CDR3. CDR1 and CDR2 from the germline V gene are LGHNA and YNFKEQ. The CDR3 protein is CASSQPRDTYGYTF. CDR3 coding DNA: TGTGCCAGCAGCCAACCCCGGGACACCTATGGCTACACCTTC.